What follows is one T cell receptor (beta chain) and its context. cDNA encoding TCR beta was synthesized via 5'RACE template switching incorporating UMIs. TCRdb reprocessed the 5' RACE reads and keeps a single row for each CDR3 protein, giving no DNA. The table counts about 260,000 distinct CDR3 sequences; around 0.37% lies in the top ten. These data belong to a study of T cells expressing NK-cell markers. Across the whole study: It was sorted CD3+CD56+NKG2C+, CD3+CD56+NKG2C- and CD3+CD56-NKG2C+ T cells that supplied the TCR beta repertoires. Among the eight sequenced donors, seven tested HCMV-seropositive and one tested seronegative.

The source material was blood T cells: a sorted CD56 or NKG2C T cell subset, CD4+ or CD8+ T cells, or bulk PBMC T cells (not recorded which). The clonotype comes from a young man in good health.

CDR3 sequence: CASTQANEQYF. This sequence joins TRBV19 and TRBJ2-7. Germline V gives CDR1 LNHDA, CDR2 SQIVND (reference sequence). This CDR3 is built from 11 residues.